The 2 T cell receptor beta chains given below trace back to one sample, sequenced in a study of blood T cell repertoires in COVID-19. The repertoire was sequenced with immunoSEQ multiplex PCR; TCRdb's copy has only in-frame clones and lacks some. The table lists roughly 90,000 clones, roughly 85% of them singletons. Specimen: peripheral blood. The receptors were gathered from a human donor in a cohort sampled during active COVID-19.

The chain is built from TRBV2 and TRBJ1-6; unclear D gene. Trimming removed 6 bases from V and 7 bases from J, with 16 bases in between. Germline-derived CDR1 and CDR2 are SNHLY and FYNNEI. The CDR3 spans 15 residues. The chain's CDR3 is CASSGEEQRNSPLHF. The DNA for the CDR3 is TGTGCCAGCAGCGGGGAGGAACAGAGGAATTCACCCCTCCACTTT.

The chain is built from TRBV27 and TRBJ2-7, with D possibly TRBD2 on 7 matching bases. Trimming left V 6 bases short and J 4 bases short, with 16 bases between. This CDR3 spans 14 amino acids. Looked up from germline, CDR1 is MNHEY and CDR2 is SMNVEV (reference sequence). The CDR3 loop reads CASSFLGGPYEQYF. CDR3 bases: TGTGCCAGCAGCTTCCTCGGGGGGCCGTACGAGCAGTACTTC.